Shown below are 3 T cell receptor beta chains from a single sample sequenced in a study of blood T cells in healthy people across ages. Through a sample-barcoded 5' primer and a J-beta primer mix, a second PCR was run for roughly 7 to 12 cycles. TCRdb re-called the 5' RACE reads through MiXCR, storing one row per CDR3 protein. The sample records about 1,500,000 distinct CDR3 sequences, approximately 42% being singletons. Sequenced input: blood. The source of these receptors is a woman aged 18-29 years in good health.

The chain carries TRBV7-2 and TRBJ2-1; D possibly corresponds to TRBD2 (6 bases). There are 14 residues in the CDR3. Germline CDR1 SGHTA, CDR2 FQGNSA. Trimming took off 0 bases at V and 7 bases at J, with 10 bases between the two ends. The CDR3 loop reads CASSLASSDNEQFF. CDR3 coding DNA: TGTGCCAGCAGCTTAGCGTCTAGCGATAATGAGCAGTTCTTC. The entire variable domain, with the rest obtained from reference TRBV7-2 and TRBJ2-1, is as follows: GAGVSQSPSNKVTEKGKDVELRCDPISGHTALYWYRQSLGQGLEFLIYFQGNSAPDKSGLPSDRFSAERTGGSVSTLTIQRTQQEDSAVYLCASSLASSDNEQFFGPGTRLTVL.

The chain links TRBV6-2 or TRBV6-3 to TRBJ2-7; TRBD2 matches at 10 bases. With 5 bases clipped from V and 7 bases from J, the junction kept 8 bases outside the gene matches. CDR1 and CDR2 from the germline V gene are MNHEY and SVGEGT. The CDR3 is made up of 14 amino acids. As DNA, the CDR3 is TGTGCCAGCAGTCCGCCGGGACTAGCGCATGAGCAGTACTTC. Residues: CASSPPGLAHEQYF.

The chain recombines TRBV5-1 with TRBJ2-3; 10 bases are shared with TRBD2. Unmatched junction bases numbered 7, after V lost 0 bases and J lost 6 bases. CDR3 size: 16 residues. Germline lookup yields CDR1 SGHRS and CDR2 YFSETQ. CDR3 sequence: CASSLGPGLAMDTQYF. The DNA for the CDR3 is TGCGCCAGCAGCTTGGGGCCGGGACTAGCGATGGATACGCAGTATTTT.